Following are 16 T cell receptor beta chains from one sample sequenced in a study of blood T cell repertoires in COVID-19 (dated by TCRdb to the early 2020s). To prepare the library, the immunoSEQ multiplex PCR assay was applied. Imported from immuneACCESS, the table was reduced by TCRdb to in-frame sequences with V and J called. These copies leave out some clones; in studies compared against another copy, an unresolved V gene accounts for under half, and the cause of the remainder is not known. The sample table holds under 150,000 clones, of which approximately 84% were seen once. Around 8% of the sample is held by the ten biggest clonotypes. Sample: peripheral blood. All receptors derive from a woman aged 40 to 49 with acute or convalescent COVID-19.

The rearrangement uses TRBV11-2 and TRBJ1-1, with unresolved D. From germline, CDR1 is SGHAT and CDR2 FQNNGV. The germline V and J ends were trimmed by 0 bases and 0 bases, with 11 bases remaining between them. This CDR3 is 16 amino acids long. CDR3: CASSLDYARMNTEAFF. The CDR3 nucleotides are TGTGCCAGCAGCTTAGATTACGCCAGGATGAACACTGAAGCTTTCTTT. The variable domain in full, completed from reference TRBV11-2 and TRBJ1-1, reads EAGVAQSPRYKIIEKRQSVAFWCNPISGHATLYWYQQILGQGPKLLIQFQNNGVVDDSQLPKDRFSAERLKGVDSTLKIQPAKLEDSAVYLCASSLDYARMNTEAFFGQGTRLTVV.

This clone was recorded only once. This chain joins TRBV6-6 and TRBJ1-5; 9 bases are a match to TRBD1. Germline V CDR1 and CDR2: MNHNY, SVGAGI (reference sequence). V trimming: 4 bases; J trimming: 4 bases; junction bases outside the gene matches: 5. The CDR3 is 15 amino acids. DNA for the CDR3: TGTGCCAGCAGTTCCGACAGGGGGAGTAATCAGCCCCAGCATTTT. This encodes CASSSDRGSNQPQHF.

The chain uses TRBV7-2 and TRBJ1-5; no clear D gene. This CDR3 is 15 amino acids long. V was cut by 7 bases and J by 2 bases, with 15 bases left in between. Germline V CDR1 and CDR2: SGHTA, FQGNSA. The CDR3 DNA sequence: TGTGCCAGCACCGATCGGGCGCGGGGCAATCAGCCCCAGCATTTT. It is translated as CASTDRARGNQPQHF. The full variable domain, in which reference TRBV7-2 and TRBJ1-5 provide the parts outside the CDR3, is GAGVSQSPSNKVTEKGKDVELRCDPISGHTALYWYRQSLGQGLEFLIYFQGNSAPDKSGLPSDRFSAERTGGSVSTLTIQRTQQEDSAVYLCASTDRARGNQPQHFGDGTRLSIL.

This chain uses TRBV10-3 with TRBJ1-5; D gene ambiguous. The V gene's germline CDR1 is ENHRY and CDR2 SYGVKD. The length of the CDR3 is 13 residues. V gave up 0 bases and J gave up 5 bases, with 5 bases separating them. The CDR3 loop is CAISESADQPQHF. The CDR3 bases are TGTGCCATCAGTGAGTCGGCGGATCAGCCCCAGCATTTT.

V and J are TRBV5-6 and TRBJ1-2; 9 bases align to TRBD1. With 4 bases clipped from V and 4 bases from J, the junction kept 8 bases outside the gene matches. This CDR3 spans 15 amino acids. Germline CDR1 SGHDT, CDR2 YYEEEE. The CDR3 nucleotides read TGTGCCAGCAGCCCGCTACAGGGGGCAAGCTATGGCTACACCTTC. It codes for CASSPLQGASYGYTF.

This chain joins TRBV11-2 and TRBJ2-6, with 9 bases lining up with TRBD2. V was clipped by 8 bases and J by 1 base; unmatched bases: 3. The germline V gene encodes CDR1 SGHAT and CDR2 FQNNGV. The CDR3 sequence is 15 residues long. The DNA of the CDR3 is TGTGCCAGCGGCCTAGCGGGGTCTGGGGCCAACGTCCTGACTTTC. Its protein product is CASGLAGSGANVLTF. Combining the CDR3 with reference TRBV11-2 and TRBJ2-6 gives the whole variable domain EAGVAQSPRYKIIEKRQSVAFWCNPISGHATLYWYQQILGQGPKLLIQFQNNGVVDDSQLPKDRFSAERLKGVDSTLKIQPAKLEDSAVYLCASGLAGSGANVLTFGAGSRLTVL.

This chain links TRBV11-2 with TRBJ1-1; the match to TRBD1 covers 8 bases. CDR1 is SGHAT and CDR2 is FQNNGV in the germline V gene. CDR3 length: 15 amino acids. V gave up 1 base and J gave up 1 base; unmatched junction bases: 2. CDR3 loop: CASSLGGQANTEAFF. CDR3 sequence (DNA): TGTGCCAGCAGCTTAGGGGGACAGGCGAACACTGAAGCTTTCTTT.

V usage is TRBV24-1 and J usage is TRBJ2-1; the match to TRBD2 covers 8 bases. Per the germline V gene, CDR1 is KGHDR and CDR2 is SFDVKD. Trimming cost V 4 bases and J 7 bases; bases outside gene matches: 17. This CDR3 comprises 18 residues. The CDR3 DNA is TGTGCCACCAGTGACACTTCCGCGGGGGGCCTACGGGGTAATGAGCAGTTCTTC. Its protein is CATSDTSAGGLRGNEQFF.

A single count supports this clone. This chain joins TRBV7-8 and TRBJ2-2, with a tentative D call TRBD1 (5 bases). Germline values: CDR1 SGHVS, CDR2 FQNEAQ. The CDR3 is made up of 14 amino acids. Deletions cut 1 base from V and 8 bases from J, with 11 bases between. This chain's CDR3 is CASSLEGVGGELFF. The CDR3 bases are TGTGCCAGCAGCTTAGAAGGGGTCGGGGGGGAGCTGTTTTTT.

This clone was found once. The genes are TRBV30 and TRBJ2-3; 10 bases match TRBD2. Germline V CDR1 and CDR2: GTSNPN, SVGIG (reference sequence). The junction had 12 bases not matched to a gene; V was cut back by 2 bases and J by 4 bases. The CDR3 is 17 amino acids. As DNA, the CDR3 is TGTGCCTGGAGTTCGCCCGGACTAGCGGTTCACTCAGATACGCAGTATTTT. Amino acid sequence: CAWSSPGLAVHSDTQYF.

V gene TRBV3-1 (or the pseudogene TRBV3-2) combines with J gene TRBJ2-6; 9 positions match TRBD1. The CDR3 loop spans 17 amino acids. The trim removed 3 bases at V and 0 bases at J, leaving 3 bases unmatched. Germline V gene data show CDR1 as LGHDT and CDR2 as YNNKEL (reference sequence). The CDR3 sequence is CASSHGQGSSGANVLTF. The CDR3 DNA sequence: TGTGCCAGCAGCCACGGACAGGGGAGCTCTGGGGCCAACGTCCTGACTTTC.

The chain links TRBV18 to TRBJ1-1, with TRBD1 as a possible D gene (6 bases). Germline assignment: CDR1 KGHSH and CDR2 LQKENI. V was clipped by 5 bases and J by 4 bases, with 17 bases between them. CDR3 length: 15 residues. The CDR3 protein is CASSLAAGGGTEAFF. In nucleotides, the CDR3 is TGTGCCAGCTCATTGGCCGCGGGGGGCGGCACTGAAGCTTTCTTT. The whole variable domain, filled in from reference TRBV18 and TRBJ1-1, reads NAGVMQNPRHLVRRRGQEARLRCSPMKGHSHVYWYRQLPEEGLKFMVYLQKENIIDESGMPKERFSAEFPKEGPSILRIQQVVRGDSAAYFCASSLAAGGGTEAFFGQGTRLTVV.

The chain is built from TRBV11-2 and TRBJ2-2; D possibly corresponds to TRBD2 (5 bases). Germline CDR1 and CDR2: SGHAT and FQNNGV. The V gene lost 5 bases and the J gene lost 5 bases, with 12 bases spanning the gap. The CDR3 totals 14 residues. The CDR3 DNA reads TGTGCCAGCAGCCGTTCGAGGGAAACCGGGGAGCTGTTTTTT. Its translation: CASSRSRETGELFF.

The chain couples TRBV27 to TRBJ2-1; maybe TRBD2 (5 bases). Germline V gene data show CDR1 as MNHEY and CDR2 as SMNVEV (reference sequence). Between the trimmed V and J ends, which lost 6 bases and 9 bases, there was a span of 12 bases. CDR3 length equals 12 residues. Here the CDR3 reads CASRDWSGEQFF. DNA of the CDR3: TGTGCCAGCAGAGATTGGAGCGGTGAGCAGTTCTTC.

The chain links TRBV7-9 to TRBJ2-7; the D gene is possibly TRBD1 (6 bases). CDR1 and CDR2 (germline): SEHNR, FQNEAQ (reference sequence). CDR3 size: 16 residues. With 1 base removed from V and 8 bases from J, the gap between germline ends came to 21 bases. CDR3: CASSLVGDRRYTKQYF. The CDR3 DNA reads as TGTGCCAGCAGCTTAGTAGGCGACAGGCGGTATACGAAGCAGTACTTC.

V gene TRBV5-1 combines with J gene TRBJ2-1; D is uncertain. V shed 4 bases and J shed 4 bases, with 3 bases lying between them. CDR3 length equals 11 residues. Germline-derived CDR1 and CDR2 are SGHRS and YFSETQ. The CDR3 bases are TGCGCCAGCAGCCAATACAATGAGCAGTTCTTC. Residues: CASSQYNEQFF.